Shown below are 23 T cell receptor beta chains from a single sample sequenced in a study of shared clonotypes between healthy human individuals. Assay used: immunoSEQ multiplex PCR; TCRdb lists only in-frame clones, some missing. The data contain millions of clones, 85% to 95% of them singletons. The sample consisted of naive CD4+ T cells sorted from blood. Subset described: CD45RA+ positively selected. All receptors derive from a man between 18 and 35 years old in good health.

This chain's CDR3 is CASSYSIRGASPLHF. For the CDR3, the DNA is TGTGCCAGCAGTTACTCGATCAGGGGGGCCTCACCCCTCCACTTT. The chain has TRBV6-5 and TRBJ1-6; 7 bases match TRBD1. After removal of 0 bases from V and 10 bases from J, the junction contained 6 bases not matched to a gene. CDR1 is MNHEY, CDR2 SVGAGI, per germline. This CDR3 has 15 residues.

As for this clone: The same CDR3 can be traced to other DNA sequences in this sample. The V call is TRBV7-9, the J call TRBJ2-2; D ambiguous. The V gene's germline CDR1 is SEHNR and CDR2 FQNEAQ (reference sequence). The CDR3 totals 12 residues. V lost 8 bases and J 0 bases, leaving 4 bases between the germline ends. In DNA, the CDR3 is TGTGCCAGCTCCTCGAACACCGGGGAGCTGTTTTTT. Translating it yields CASSSNTGELFF.

The chain has TRBV7-9 and TRBJ2-7; D assignment may be TRBD1 or TRBD2 (6 bases each). CDR1 and CDR2 (germline): SEHNR, FQNEAQ (reference sequence). The CDR3 is 16 residues long. V gave up 3 bases and J gave up 0 bases, with 15 bases separating them. The CDR3 DNA reads as TGTGCCAGCAGCTTTAGGGGGGCGGGAAGCTCCTACGAGCAGTACTTC. Amino acids: CASSFRGAGSSYEQYF.

Note on this clone: This CDR3 is also generated by other DNA sequences in the sample. The rearrangement joins TRBV5-1 to TRBJ1-1; D is unclear. Trimming removed 5 bases at V and 1 base at J, with 9 bases between. Germline lookup yields CDR1 SGHRS and CDR2 YFSETQ. This CDR3 spans 13 amino acids. CDR3 DNA sequence: TGCGCCAGCAGTCCCGCATCGAACACTGAAGCTTTCTTT. This translates into CASSPASNTEAFF.

The chain couples TRBV5-5 to TRBJ1-5; 7 bases line up with TRBD1. The length of the CDR3 is 15 residues. The junction had 11 bases not matched to a gene; V was cut back by 5 bases and J by 6 bases. From germline, CDR1 is SGHKS and CDR2 YYEKEE (reference sequence). CDR3 DNA: TGTGCCAGCAGTAAGACAGGGACGAACGGTCAGCCCCAGCATTTT. Translating gives CASSKTGTNGQPQHF.

Only one count was recorded for this clone. CDR3 sequence (DNA): TGTGCCAGCAGCTCCAGTGGAGGGTTGGAGACCCAGTACTTC. It translates to CASSSSGGLETQYF. The chain uses TRBV7-2 and TRBJ2-5, with D possibly being TRBD2 (6 bases). V was cut by 4 bases and J by 5 bases, with 14 bases left in between. The V gene's germline CDR1 is SGHTA and CDR2 FQGNSA. This CDR3 is built from 14 residues.

The chain links TRBV6-5 to TRBJ1-1; 7 positions agree with TRBD1. J lost 1 base, V lost 0 bases, and 2 bases had no gene match. This CDR3 has 15 amino acids. Germline V gene data show CDR1 as MNHEY and CDR2 as SVGAGI. The CDR3 here is CASSYSWTGNTEAFF. The CDR3 DNA reads as TGTGCCAGCAGTTACTCCTGGACAGGGAACACTGAAGCTTTCTTT.

The chain has TRBV7-9 and TRBJ2-3; TRBD2 agrees at 13 bases. The junction had 3 bases not matched to a gene; V was cut back by 1 base and J by 2 bases. CDR3 size: 17 residues. CDR1 SEHNR and CDR2 FQNEAQ come from the germline V gene (reference sequence). The CDR3 here is CASSLGGLAGNTDTQYF. CDR3 sequence (DNA): TGTGCCAGCAGCTTAGGGGGACTAGCGGGAAACACAGATACGCAGTATTTT.

The V call is TRBV6-1, the J call TRBJ2-3, with a possible D match to TRBD2 (5 bases). This CDR3 has 17 amino acids. Trimming shortened V by 6 bases and J by 1 base, and 20 bases separated the two germline ends. Germline-derived CDR1 and CDR2 are MNHNS and SASEGT. CDR3 nucleotide sequence: TGTGCCAGCAGGGAATTCCCTTCTAGCTCCCGCACAGATACGCAGTATTTT. Translating it yields CASREFPSSSRTDTQYF.

The rearrangement joins TRBV5-4 to TRBJ2-2; TRBD2 is a possible D gene (5 bases). The CDR3 spans 15 residues. Germline loops: CDR1 SGHNT, CDR2 YYREEE (reference sequence). Trimming took off 0 bases at V and 6 bases at J, with 12 bases between the two ends. The CDR3 protein is CASSLVAAGAGELFF. The CDR3 DNA reads TGTGCCAGCAGCTTGGTTGCGGCCGGGGCCGGGGAGCTGTTTTTT.

The chain is built from TRBV10-3 and TRBJ2-1; D is ambiguous. CDR1 is ENHRY, CDR2 SYGVKD, per germline. CDR3 length: 11 residues. Trimming took off 4 bases at V and 10 bases at J, with 8 bases between the two ends. CDR3 sequence: CAISGPLEQFF. The CDR3 DNA reads TGTGCCATCAGTGGTCCCTTAGAGCAGTTCTTC.

The V gene is TRBV28, the J gene TRBJ2-7, with TRBD1 identical over 10 bases. CDR1 and CDR2 (germline): MDHEN, SYDVKM. The CDR3 consists of 17 residues. The J segment lost 2 bases and the V segment lost 2 bases, leaving 9 bases of the junction unmatched. CDR3 sequence reads: CASSLLYTGTGAYEQYF. In nucleotides, the CDR3 is TGTGCCAGCAGTTTACTCTATACCGGGACAGGGGCCTACGAGCAGTACTTC.

The chain has TRBV5-1 and TRBJ1-2; D might be TRBD1 (5 bases). This CDR3 spans 13 amino acids. Germline CDR1 and CDR2: SGHRS and YFSETQ. V was cut by 5 bases and J by 8 bases, with 16 bases left in between. The CDR3 is CASRGTLTEGYTF. The CDR3 region has the DNA TGCGCCAGCAGGGGGACCCTAACCGAAGGCTACACCTTC.

The rearrangement joins TRBV10-3 to TRBJ2-7; D not resolved. With 4 bases removed from V and 7 bases from J, the gap between germline ends came to 8 bases. This CDR3 has 11 residues. Germline CDR1 and CDR2: ENHRY and SYGVKD. DNA of the CDR3: TGTGCCATCAGTGTGGGCCGAGAGCAGTACTTC. Translating gives CAISVGREQYF.

The genes are TRBV27 and TRBJ2-7, with 9 positions matching TRBD2. Germline V lookup: CDR1 MNHEY, CDR2 SMNVEV (reference sequence). The V gene end was trimmed by 6 bases and the J gene end by 11 bases; junction bases not matched to a gene: 11. This CDR3 contains 13 residues. The CDR3 spells CASRVAGAHSEYF. The CDR3 DNA sequence: TGTGCCAGCAGAGTAGCGGGGGCCCATTCCGAGTACTTC.

J is TRBJ2-5 and V is TRBV19, with D perhaps matching TRBD2 (5 bases). CDR1 and CDR2 from the germline V gene are LNHDA and SQIVND (reference sequence). The CDR3 is made up of 14 amino acids. V was shortened by 0 bases and J by 1 base, with 6 bases between the two germline ends. The CDR3 spells CASSIESGQETQYF. CDR3 coding DNA: TGTGCCAGTAGTATAGAAAGCGGCCAAGAGACCCAGTACTTC.

This chain uses TRBV6-1 with TRBJ1-2; perhaps TRBD1 as D (6 bases). The CDR3 consists of 14 residues. Deletions cut 0 bases from V and 5 bases from J, with 10 bases between. Germline CDR1 MNHNS, CDR2 SASEGT. In DNA, the CDR3 is TGTGCCAGCAGTGAAGCCTCAGGGGCATATGGCTACACCTTC. It is translated as CASSEASGAYGYTF.

The chain links TRBV27 to TRBJ2-1; D is undetermined. The V gene lost 4 bases and the J gene lost 2 bases, with 24 bases spanning the gap. The CDR3 runs 19 residues. Germline assignment: CDR1 MNHEY and CDR2 SMNVEV (reference sequence). In nucleotides, the CDR3 is TGTGCCAGCAGTTCGGATAAGTCCAGGCCCCAAGCCCCCTACAATGAGCAGTTCTTC. Translating gives CASSSDKSRPQAPYNEQFF.

This sequence joins TRBV25-1 and TRBJ1-5, with unresolved D. Trimming took off 5 bases at V and 2 bases at J, with 10 bases between the two ends. CDR1 is MGHDK, CDR2 SYGVNS, per germline. The CDR3 runs 14 residues. For the CDR3, the DNA is TGTGCCAGCAGTCCCCACGGGGGCAATCAGCCCCAGCATTTT. Translated: CASSPHGGNQPQHF.

The sample holds one count of this clone. V is TRBV5-8 and J is TRBJ2-6, with 7 bases lining up with TRBD1. This CDR3 is 16 amino acids long. The V gene's germline CDR1 is SGHTS and CDR2 YDEGEE. Trimming removed 3 bases from V and 3 bases from J; junction bases left unmatched: 6. DNA of the CDR3: TGTGCCAGCAGCTCCGTCGACAGGGTTGGGGCCAACGTCCTGACTTTC. As protein: CASSSVDRVGANVLTF.

Concerning this clone itself: Other DNA variants within this sample encode the same CDR3. The rearrangement links TRBV14 to TRBJ2-7; 8 bases are shared with TRBD1. The CDR3 extends over 13 amino acids. The trim removed 4 bases at V and 7 bases at J, leaving 6 bases unmatched. Germline V lookup: CDR1 SGHDN, CDR2 FVKESK. The CDR3 is CASSPDRGREQYF. The CDR3 bases are TGTGCCAGCAGCCCAGACAGGGGTCGAGAGCAGTACTTC.

The chain uses TRBV6-1 and TRBJ1-1; a possible D gene is TRBD1 (5 bases). The germline V gene encodes CDR1 MNHNS and CDR2 SASEGT. The ends were cut back, 4 bases at V and 3 bases at J, with 15 bases in the middle. The CDR3 length is 15 residues. CDR3 nucleotide sequence: TGTGCCAGCAGTGCAGGGAACGTGGGCCACACTGAAGCTTTCTTT. The encoded protein is CASSAGNVGHTEAFF.

The rearrangement joins TRBV4-1 to TRBJ2-7; D perhaps matches TRBD2 (7 bases). Trimming pared 0 bases from V and 0 bases from J, leaving 12 bases between. Germline CDR1 MGHRA, CDR2 YSYEKL. This CDR3 spans 16 amino acids. The CDR3 nucleotides are TGCGCCAGCAGCCAAGATCGCGGGGGACACTCCTACGAGCAGTACTTC. Protein product: CASSQDRGGHSYEQYF.